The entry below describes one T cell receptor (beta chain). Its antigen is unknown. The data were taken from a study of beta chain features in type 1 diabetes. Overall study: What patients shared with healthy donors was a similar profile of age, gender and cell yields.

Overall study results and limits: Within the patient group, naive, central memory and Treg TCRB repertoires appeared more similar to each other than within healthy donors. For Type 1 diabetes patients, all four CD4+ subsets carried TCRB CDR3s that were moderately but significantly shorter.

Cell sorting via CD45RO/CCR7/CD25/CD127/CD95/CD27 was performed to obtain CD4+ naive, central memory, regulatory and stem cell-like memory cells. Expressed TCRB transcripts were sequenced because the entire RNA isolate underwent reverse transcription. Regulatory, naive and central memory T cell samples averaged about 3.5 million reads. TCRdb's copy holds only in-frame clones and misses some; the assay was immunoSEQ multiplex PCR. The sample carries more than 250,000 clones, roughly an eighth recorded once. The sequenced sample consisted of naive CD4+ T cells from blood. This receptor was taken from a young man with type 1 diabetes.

DNA for the CDR3: TGTGCCAGCAGCTTATCTACGGGAGGGGGTGAAAAACTGTTTTTT. Its translation: CASSLSTGGGEKLFF. This chain links TRBV7-9 with TRBJ1-4; tentative D call: TRBD1 (6 bases). V lost 2 bases and J lost 7, with 14 bases in between. CDR1 SEHNR and CDR2 FQNEAQ come from the germline V gene (reference sequence). The CDR3 has 15 amino acids.